This T cell receptor (beta chain) was found in a study of CD8+ T cells in alopecia areata. Study outcomes and limitations: Lesional scalp displayed greater clonality than normal scalp, most notably in alopecia totalis/universalis.

Lesional scalp punch biopsies and peripheral blood were collected from alopecia areata patients. Sorted populations comprised CD4+ and CD8+ T cells obtained from PBMCs. Of note for this clone: Its antigen is still unknown.

Germline CDR1 is KGHSH and CDR2 is LQKENI. This CDR3 spans 17 amino acids. Trimming cost V 1 base and J 0 bases, with 14 bases left between them. It was cDNA, reverse transcribed from extracted RNA, that served as the sequencing template. Using immunoSEQ multiplex PCR, the repertoire was profiled, and TCRdb retains in-frame clones only, with some absent. The repertoire holds 150,000 or so clones, with around 47% as singletons. Sequenced: CD4+ T cells sorted from blood. This receptor was taken from a human donor with alopecia areata. This sequence joins TRBV18 and TRBJ2-3; unclear D gene. For the CDR3, the DNA is TGTGCCAGCTCACCACGCTCAGGAACGTCTAGCACAGATACGCAGTATTTT. This codes for CASSPRSGTSSTDTQYF. Drawing the rest from reference TRBV18 and TRBJ2-3, the complete variable domain is NAGVMQNPRHLVRRRGQEARLRCSPMKGHSHVYWYRQLPEEGLKFMVYLQKENIIDESGMPKERFSAEFPKEGPSILRIQQVVRGDSAAYFCASSPRSGTSSTDTQYFGPGTRLTVL.